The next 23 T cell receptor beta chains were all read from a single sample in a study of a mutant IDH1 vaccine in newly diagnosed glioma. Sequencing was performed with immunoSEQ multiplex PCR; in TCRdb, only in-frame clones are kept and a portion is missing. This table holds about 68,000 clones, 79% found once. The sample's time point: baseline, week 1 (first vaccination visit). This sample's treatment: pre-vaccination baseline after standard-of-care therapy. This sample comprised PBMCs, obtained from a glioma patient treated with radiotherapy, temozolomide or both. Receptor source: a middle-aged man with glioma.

CDR3 nucleotide sequence: TGTGCCAGCAGTATTTATGGCTACACCTTC. Amino acids: CASSIYGYTF. The chain carries TRBV6-5 and TRBJ1-2; no reliable D call. V dropped 5 bases and J dropped 5 bases, with 3 bases sitting between them. The germline V gene has CDR1 MNHEY and CDR2 SVGAGI. The CDR3 contains 10 residues.

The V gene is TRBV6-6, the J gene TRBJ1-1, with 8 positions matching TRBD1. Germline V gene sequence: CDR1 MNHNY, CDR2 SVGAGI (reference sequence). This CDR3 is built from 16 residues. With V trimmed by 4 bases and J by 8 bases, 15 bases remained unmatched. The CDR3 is CASSSPQETGGMEAFF. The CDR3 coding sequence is TGTGCCAGCAGTTCCCCACAAGAAACAGGGGGGATGGAAGCTTTCTTT.

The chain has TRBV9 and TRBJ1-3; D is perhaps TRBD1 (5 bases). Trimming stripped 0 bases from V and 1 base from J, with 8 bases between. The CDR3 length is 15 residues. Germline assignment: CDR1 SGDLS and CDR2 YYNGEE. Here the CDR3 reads CASSVGGGSGNTIYF. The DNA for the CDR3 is TGTGCCAGCAGCGTAGGGGGGGGTTCTGGAAACACCATATATTTT.

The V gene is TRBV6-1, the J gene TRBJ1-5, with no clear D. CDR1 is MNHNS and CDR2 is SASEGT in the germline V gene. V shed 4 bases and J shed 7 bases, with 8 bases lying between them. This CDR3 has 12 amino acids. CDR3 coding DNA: TGTGCCAGCAGTGGTCTTTGGCAGCCCCAGCATTTT. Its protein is CASSGLWQPQHF.

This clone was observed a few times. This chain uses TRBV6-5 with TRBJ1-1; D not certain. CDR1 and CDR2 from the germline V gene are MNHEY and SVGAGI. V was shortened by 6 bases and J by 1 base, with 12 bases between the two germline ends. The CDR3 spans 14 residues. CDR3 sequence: CASSGRIGNTEAFF. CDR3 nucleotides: TGTGCCAGCAGCGGACGGATTGGGAACACTGAAGCTTTCTTT.

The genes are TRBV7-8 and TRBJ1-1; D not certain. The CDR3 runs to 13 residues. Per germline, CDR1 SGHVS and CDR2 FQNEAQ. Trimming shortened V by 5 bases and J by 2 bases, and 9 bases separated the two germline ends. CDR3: CASSHRHNTEAFF. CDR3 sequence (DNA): TGTGCCAGCAGCCACCGACATAACACTGAAGCTTTCTTT.

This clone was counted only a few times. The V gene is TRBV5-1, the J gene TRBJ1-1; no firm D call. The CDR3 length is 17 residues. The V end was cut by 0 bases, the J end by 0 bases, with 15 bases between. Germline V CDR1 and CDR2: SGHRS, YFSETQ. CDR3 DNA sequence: TGCGCCAGCAGCTTGGCCGAGGAGTCATTCATGAACACTGAAGCTTTCTTT. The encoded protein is CASSLAEESFMNTEAFF.

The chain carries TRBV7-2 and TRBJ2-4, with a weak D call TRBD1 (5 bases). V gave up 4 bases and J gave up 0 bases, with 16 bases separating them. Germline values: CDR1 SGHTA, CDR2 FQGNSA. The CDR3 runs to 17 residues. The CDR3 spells CASSSSTALLAKNIQYF. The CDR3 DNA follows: TGTGCCAGCAGCTCCTCGACAGCCCTCTTAGCCAAAAACATTCAGTACTTC.

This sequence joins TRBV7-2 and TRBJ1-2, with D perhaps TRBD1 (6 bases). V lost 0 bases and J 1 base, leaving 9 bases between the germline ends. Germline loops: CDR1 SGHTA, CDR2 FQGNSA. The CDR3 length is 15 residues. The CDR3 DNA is TGTGCCAGCAGCTTAGCGTCAGGGGATAACTATGGCTACACCTTC. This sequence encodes CASSLASGDNYGYTF.

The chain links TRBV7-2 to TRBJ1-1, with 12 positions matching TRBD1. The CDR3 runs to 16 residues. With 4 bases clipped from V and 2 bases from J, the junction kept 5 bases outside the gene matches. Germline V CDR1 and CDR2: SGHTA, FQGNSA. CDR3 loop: CASSSGQGAFNTEAFF. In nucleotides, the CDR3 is TGTGCCAGCAGCTCGGGACAGGGGGCCTTCAACACTGAAGCTTTCTTT.

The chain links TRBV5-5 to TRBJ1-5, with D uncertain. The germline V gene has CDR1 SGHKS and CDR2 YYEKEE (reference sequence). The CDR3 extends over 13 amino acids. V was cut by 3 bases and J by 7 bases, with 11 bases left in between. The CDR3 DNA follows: TGTGCCAGCAGCTGGGCCGAGGGCCAGCCCCAGCATTTT. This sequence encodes CASSWAEGQPQHF.

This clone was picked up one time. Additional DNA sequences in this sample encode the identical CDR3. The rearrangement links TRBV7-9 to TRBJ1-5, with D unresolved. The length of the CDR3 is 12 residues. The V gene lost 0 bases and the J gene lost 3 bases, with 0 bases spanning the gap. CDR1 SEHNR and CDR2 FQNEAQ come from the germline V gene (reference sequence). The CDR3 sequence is CASSLANQPQHF. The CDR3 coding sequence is TGTGCCAGCAGCTTAGCCAATCAGCCCCAGCATTTT.

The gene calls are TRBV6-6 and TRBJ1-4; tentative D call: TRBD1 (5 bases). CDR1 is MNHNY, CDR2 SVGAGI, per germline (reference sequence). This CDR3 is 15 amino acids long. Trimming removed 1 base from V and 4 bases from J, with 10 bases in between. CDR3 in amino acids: CASSYFSQGNEKLFF. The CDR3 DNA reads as TGTGCCAGCAGTTACTTTTCGCAGGGTAATGAAAAACTGTTTTTT.

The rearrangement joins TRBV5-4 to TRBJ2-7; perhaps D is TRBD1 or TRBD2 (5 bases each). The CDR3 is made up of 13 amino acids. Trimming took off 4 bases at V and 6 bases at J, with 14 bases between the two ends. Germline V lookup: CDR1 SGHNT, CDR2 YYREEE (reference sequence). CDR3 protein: CASSPMGEVEQYF. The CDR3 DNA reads TGTGCCAGCAGCCCAATGGGGGAAGTCGAGCAGTACTTC.

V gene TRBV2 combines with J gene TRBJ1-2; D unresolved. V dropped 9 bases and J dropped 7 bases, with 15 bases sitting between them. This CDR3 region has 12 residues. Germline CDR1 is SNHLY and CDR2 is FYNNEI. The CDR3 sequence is CARKPGSGGYTF. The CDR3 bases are TGTGCCAGGAAACCAGGTTCCGGTGGCTACACCTTC.

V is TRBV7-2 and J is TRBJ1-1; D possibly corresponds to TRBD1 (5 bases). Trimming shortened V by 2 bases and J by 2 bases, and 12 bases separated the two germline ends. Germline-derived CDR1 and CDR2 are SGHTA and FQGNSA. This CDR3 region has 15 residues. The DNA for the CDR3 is TGTGCCAGCAGCTTATCCCCCGGGGGAAACACTGAAGCTTTCTTT. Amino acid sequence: CASSLSPGGNTEAFF.

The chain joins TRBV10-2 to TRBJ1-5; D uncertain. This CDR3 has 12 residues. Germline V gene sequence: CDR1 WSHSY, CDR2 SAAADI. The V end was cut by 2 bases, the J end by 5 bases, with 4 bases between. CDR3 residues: CASSEPHQPQHF. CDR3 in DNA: TGCGCCAGCAGTGAGCCCCATCAGCCCCAGCATTTT.

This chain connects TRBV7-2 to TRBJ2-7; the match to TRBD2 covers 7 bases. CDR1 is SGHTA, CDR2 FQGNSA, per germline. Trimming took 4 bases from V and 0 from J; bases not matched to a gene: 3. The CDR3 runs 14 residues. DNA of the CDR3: TGTGCCAGCAGCTCACGGACTAGCTCCTACGAGCAGTACTTC. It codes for CASSSRTSSYEQYF.

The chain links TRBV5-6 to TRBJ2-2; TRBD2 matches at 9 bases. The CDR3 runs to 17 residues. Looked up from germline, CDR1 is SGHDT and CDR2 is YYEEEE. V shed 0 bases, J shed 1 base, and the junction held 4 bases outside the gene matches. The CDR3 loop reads CASSLASAGGNTGELFF. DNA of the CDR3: TGTGCCAGCAGCTTGGCCTCAGCGGGGGGGAACACCGGGGAGCTGTTTTTT.

DNA of the CDR3: TGTGCCAGCAGCCTTACAGGCTACGAGCAGTACTTC. Translated: CASSLTGYEQYF. The chain employs TRBV27 and TRBJ2-7, with D tentatively TRBD1 (5 bases). V lost 6 bases, J lost 3 bases, and 9 bases lay in between. The CDR3 has 12 residues. The V gene's germline CDR1 is MNHEY and CDR2 SMNVEV (reference sequence).

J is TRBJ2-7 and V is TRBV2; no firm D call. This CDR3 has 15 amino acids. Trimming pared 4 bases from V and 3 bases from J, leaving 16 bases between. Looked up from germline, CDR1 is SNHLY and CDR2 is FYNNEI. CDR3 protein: CASSAAQQRLYEQYF. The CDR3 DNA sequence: TGTGCCAGCAGTGCGGCCCAACAGAGGCTCTACGAGCAGTACTTC.

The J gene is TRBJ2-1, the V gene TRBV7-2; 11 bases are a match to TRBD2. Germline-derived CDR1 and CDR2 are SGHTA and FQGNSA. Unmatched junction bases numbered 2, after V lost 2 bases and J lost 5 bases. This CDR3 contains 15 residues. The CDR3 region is CASSLLAGGHNEQFF. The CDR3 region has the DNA TGTGCCAGCAGCTTACTAGCGGGGGGACACAATGAGCAGTTCTTC. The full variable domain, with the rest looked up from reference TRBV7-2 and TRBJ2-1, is GAGVSQSPSNKVTEKGKDVELRCDPISGHTALYWYRQSLGQGLEFLIYFQGNSAPDKSGLPSDRFSAERTGGSVSTLTIQRTQQEDSAVYLCASSLLAGGHNEQFFGPGTRLTVL.

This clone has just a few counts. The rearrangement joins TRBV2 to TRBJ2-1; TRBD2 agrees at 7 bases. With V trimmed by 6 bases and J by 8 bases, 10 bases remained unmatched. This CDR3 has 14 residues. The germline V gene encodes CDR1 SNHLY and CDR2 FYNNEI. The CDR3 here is CASRVGGGTDEQFF. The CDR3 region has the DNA TGTGCCAGCAGAGTAGGCGGGGGTACGGATGAGCAGTTCTTC. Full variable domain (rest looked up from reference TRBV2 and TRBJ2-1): EPEVTQTPSHQVTQMGQEVILRCVPISNHLYFYWYRQILGQKVEFLVSFYNNEISEKSEIFDDQFSVERPDGSNFTLKIRSTKLEDSAMYFCASRVGGGTDEQFFGPGTRLTVL.